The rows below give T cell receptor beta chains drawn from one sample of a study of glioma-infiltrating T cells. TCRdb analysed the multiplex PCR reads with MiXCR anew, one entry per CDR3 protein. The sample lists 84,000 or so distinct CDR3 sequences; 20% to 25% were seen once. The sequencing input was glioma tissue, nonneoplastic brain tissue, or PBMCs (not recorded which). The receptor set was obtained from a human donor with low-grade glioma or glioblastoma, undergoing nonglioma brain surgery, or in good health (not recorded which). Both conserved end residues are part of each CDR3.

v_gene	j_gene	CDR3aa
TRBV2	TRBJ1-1	CASSDASAFF
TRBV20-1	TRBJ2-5	CSARDRTSSRETQYF
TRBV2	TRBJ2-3	CASSRTSGGIQLTDTQYF
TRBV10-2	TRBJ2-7	CASSDLGGATYEQYF
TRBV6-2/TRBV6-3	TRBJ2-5	CASSYVSREETQYF
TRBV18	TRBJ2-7	CASSPAPGVYEQYF
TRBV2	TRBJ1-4	CASSELGRLNEKLFF
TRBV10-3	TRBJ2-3	CASGHSSDTQYF
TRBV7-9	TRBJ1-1	CASSDADSGAFF
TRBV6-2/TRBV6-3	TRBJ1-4	CASSYVGATNEKLFF
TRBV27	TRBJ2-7	CASSYRMTRLYEQYF
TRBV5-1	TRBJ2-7	CASSSSGVTNEQYF
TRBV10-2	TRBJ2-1	CASSGAPGLGPNEQFF
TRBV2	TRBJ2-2	CASKGTSGSGELFF
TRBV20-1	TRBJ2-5	CSARDPRNPLQETQYF
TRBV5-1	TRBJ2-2	CASSLVQSNTGELFF
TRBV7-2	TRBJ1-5	CASSHHVGAYQPQHF